These 14 T cell receptor beta chains share one sample of origin, sequenced in a study of neoadjuvant anti-PD-1 for oral cavity cancer. Method: immunoSEQ multiplex PCR; TCRdb's copy keeps in-frame clones and lacks some. The sample lists about 81,000 clones, about 84% occurring once. Sequenced here: PBMCs, sampled before nivolumab (anti-PD-1) treatment. The receptors here all came from a person aged 35 to 85 with oral cavity squamous cell carcinoma.

V and J are TRBV2 and TRBJ2-1; no definite D call. The V and J ends lost 8 bases and 5 bases respectively, with 7 bases between them. The CDR3 is 11 residues long. Germline CDR1 reads SNHLY; CDR2 reads FYNNEI. CDR3 nucleotides: TGTGCCAGCGGTAGGAACAATGAGCAGTTCTTC. It translates to CASGRNNEQFF.

This rearrangement joins TRBV30 to TRBJ2-2; 14 nucleotides match TRBD2. J was trimmed by 1 base and V by 4 bases; bases with no gene match: 8. Germline V CDR1 and CDR2: GTSNPN, SVGIG (reference sequence). The CDR3 consists of 18 residues. CDR3 amino acids: CAWNTGLAGARNTGELFF. Written as DNA, the CDR3 is TGTGCCTGGAACACGGGACTAGCGGGAGCTCGGAACACCGGGGAGCTGTTTTTT.

V and J are TRBV30 and TRBJ1-5; 8 bases agree with TRBD1. Per the germline V gene, CDR1 is GTSNPN and CDR2 is SVGIG (reference sequence). V gave up 2 bases and J gave up 0 bases; unmatched junction bases: 9. The CDR3 has 17 amino acids. The CDR3 nucleotides read TGTGCCTGGAGTTCCGGACAGGGTGGTTATAGCAATCAGCCCCAGCATTTT. It specifies CAWSSGQGGYSNQPQHF.

The genes are TRBV7-8 and TRBJ2-7; TRBD1 might be the D (5 bases). The germline V and J ends were trimmed by 5 bases and 2 bases, with 19 bases remaining between them. Per the germline V gene, CDR1 is SGHVS and CDR2 is FQNEAQ. This CDR3 has 16 amino acids. CDR3 nucleotide sequence: TGTGCCAGCAGCCGAACAGTTACAGGCGGCACCTACGAGCAGTACTTC. Protein sequence: CASSRTVTGGTYEQYF.

The chain links TRBV9 to TRBJ2-1; 9 bases line up with TRBD1. This CDR3 region has 16 residues. Trimming cost V 0 bases and J 8 bases; bases outside gene matches: 9. The germline V gene has CDR1 SGDLS and CDR2 YYNGEE. CDR3: CASSVAATGGQDEQFF. CDR3 sequence (DNA): TGTGCCAGCAGCGTAGCGGCGACAGGGGGTCAGGATGAGCAGTTCTTC. The whole variable domain, filled in from reference TRBV9 and TRBJ2-1, reads DSGVTQTPKHLITATGQRVTLRCSPRSGDLSVYWYQQSLDQGLQFLIQYYNGEERAKGNILERFSAQQFPDLHSELNLSSLELGDSALYFCASSVAATGGQDEQFFGPGTRLTVL.

The chain carries TRBV5-4 and TRBJ2-7, with TRBD1 identical over 9 bases. With 3 bases clipped from V and 6 bases from J, the junction kept 7 bases outside the gene matches. Germline assignment: CDR1 SGHNT and CDR2 YYREEE (reference sequence). This CDR3 has 14 residues. The CDR3 DNA is TGTGCCAGCAGCTCGGGACAGGGAATTCGCGAGCAGTACTTC. It encodes CASSSGQGIREQYF. Full variable domain (outside the CDR3, taken from reference TRBV5-4 and TRBJ2-7): ETGVTQSPTHLIKTRGQQVTLRCSSQSGHNTVSWYQQALGQGPQFIFQYYREEENGRGNFPPRFSGLQFPNYSSELNVNALELDDSALYLCASSSGQGIREQYFGPGTRLTVT.

CDR3 residues: CASSPRGADEQYF. DNA for the CDR3: TGTGCCAGCAGTCCTCGGGGCGCCGACGAGCAGTACTTC. The chain carries TRBV6-4 and TRBJ2-7; D tentatively fits TRBD1 or TRBD2 (5 bases each). Germline-derived CDR1 and CDR2 are MRHNA and SNTAGT. The CDR3 consists of 13 residues. With 5 bases removed from V and 5 bases from J, the gap between germline ends came to 13 bases.

The CDR3 sequence is CAISPGTGVTEAFF. CDR3 in DNA: TGTGCCATCAGTCCCGGGACAGGGGTCACTGAAGCTTTCTTT. The V and J genes are TRBV10-3 and TRBJ1-1, with 10 bases fitting TRBD1. CDR3 length: 14 amino acids. Germline-derived CDR1 and CDR2 are ENHRY and SYGVKD. The J segment lost 4 bases and the V segment lost 5 bases, leaving 4 bases of the junction unmatched.

This clone was seen more than once but under ten times. CDR3 loop: CAWRTQGIGAQYF. CDR3 DNA: TGTGCCTGGAGAACACAGGGGATCGGTGCGCAGTACTTC. The V gene is TRBV30, the J gene TRBJ2-7, with 7 bases fitting TRBD1. CDR1 GTSNPN and CDR2 SVGIG come from the germline V gene (reference sequence). The CDR3 spans 13 residues. V lost 3 bases to trimming and J lost 9 bases; unmatched junction nucleotides: 11.

The rearrangement links TRBV7-3 to TRBJ2-1; 10 bases align to TRBD1. Unmatched junction bases numbered 8, after V lost 4 bases and J lost 5 bases. The CDR3 extends over 16 amino acids. The germline gives CDR1 SGHTA, CDR2 FQGTGA. Here the CDR3 DNA reads TGTGCCAGCAGCTACTCTTGGGACAGGGGTGACAATGAGCAGTTCTTC. It codes for CASSYSWDRGDNEQFF.

In nucleotides, the CDR3 is TGTGCCAGCAGTAAACCGGGACTAGTAGCCGGGGAGCTGTTTTTT. Amino acid sequence: CASSKPGLVAGELFF. This sequence joins TRBV6-5 and TRBJ2-2; TRBD2 matches 8 bases. Losses at the gene ends were 5 bases for V and 6 bases for J; bases not matched to a gene: 8. CDR3 length: 15 residues. From germline, CDR1 is MNHEY and CDR2 SVGAGI.

This clone was found a few times. The chain employs TRBV6-1 and TRBJ2-3; TRBD2 might be the D (6 bases). The CDR3 is made up of 14 amino acids. V was clipped by 6 bases and J by 2 bases, with 12 bases between them. CDR1 is MNHNS, CDR2 SASEGT, per germline. The CDR3 spells CASSRTILTDTQYF. In nucleotides, the CDR3 is TGTGCCAGCAGCAGGACTATTCTCACAGATACGCAGTATTTT.

The chain is built from TRBV2 and TRBJ1-3, with D perhaps TRBD1 (5 bases). Germline V gene data show CDR1 as SNHLY and CDR2 as FYNNEI. The V end lost 3 bases, the J end lost 0 bases, and 9 bases lay between the germline ends. The CDR3 contains 15 residues. As DNA, the CDR3 is TGTGCCAGCAGTGACGTGGGACTCTCTGGAAACACCATATATTTT. Translating gives CASSDVGLSGNTIYF.

The chain carries TRBV5-1 and TRBJ2-3; D is possibly TRBD1 (6 bases). The CDR3 is 14 amino acids. V was clipped by 4 bases and J by 2 bases, with 11 bases between them. CDR1 and CDR2 (germline): SGHRS, YFSETQ. In DNA, the CDR3 is TGCGCCAGCAGCCTCGGACAGTACACAGATACGCAGTATTTT. It translates to CASSLGQYTDTQYF. Full variable domain (outside the CDR3, taken from reference TRBV5-1 and TRBJ2-3): KAGVTQTPRYLIKTRGQQVTLSCSPISGHRSVSWYQQTPGQGLQFLFEYFSETQRNKGNFPGRFSGRQFSNSRSEMNVSTLELGDSALYLCASSLGQYTDTQYFGPGTRLTVL.